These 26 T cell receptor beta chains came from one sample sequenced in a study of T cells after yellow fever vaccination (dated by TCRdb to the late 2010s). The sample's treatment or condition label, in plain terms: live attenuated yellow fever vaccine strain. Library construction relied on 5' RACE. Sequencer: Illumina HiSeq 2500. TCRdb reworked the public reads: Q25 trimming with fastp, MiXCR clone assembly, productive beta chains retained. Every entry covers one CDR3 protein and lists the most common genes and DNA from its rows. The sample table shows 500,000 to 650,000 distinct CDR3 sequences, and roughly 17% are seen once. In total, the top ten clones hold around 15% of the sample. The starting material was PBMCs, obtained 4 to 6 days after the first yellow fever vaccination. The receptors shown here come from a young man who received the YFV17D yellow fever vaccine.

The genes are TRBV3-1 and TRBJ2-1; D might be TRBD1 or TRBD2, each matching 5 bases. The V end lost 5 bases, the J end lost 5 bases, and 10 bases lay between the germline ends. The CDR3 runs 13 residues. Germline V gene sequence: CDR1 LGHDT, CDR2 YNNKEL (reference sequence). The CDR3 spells CASSDRGDNEQFF. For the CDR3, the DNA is TGTGCCAGCAGCGACCGAGGGGACAATGAGCAGTTCTTC.

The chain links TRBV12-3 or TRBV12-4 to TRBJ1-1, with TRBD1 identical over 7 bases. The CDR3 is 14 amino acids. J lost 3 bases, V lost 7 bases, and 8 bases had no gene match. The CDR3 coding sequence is TGTGCCAGCAACTTAGACAGGGTCTACACTGAAGCTTTCTTT. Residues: CASNLDRVYTEAFF.

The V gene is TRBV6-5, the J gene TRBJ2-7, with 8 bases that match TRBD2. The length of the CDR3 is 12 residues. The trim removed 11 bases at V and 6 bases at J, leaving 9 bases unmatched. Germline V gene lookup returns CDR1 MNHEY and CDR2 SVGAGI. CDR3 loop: CAAGRGATEQYV. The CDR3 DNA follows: TGTGCCGCGGGGCGGGGGGCGACCGAGCAGTACGTC.

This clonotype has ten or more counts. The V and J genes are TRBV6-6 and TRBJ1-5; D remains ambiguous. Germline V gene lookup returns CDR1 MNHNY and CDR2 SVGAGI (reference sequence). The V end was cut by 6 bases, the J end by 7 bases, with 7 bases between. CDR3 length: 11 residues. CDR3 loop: CASSSEQPQHF. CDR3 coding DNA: TGTGCCAGCAGCTCCGAACAGCCCCAGCATTTT.

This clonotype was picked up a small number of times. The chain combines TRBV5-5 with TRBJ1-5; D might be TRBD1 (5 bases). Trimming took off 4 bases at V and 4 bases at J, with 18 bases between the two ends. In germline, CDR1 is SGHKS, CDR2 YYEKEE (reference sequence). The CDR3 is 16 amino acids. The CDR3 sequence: CASSAGSGTWNQPQHF. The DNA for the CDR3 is TGTGCCAGCAGCGCCGGGTCGGGGACTTGGAATCAGCCCCAGCATTTT.

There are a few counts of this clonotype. CDR3 nucleotides: TGTGCCAGCAAACCCGCTAGCGGGGGCCAAGAGACCCAGTACTTC. This sequence encodes CASKPASGGQETQYF. The chain couples TRBV27 to TRBJ2-5; 10 bases are shared with TRBD2. The junction had 6 bases not matched to a gene; V was cut back by 7 bases and J by 1 base. Germline values: CDR1 MNHEY, CDR2 SMNVEV (reference sequence). The length of the CDR3 is 15 residues.

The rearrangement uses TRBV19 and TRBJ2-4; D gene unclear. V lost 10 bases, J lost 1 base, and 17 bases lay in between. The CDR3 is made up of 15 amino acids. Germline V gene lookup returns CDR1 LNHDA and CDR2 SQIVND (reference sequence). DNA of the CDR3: TGTGCCACCCATGTTTTCGGGCTGGCCAAAAACATTCAGTACTTC. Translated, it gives CATHVFGLAKNIQYF.

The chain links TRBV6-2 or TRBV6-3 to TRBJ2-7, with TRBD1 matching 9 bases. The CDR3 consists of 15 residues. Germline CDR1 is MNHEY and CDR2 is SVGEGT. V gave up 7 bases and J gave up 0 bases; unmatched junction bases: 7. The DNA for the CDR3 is TGTGCCAGCACCCCGGGACAGGGTGTCTCCTACGAGCAGTACGTC. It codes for CASTPGQGVSYEQYV.

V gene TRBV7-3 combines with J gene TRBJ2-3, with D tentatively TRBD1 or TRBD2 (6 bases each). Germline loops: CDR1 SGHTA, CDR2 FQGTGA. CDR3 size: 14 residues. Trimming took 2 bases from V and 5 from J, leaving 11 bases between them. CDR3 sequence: CASSLGGRGDTQYF. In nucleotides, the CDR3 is TGTGCCAGCAGCTTAGGGGGGCGAGGAGATACGCAGTATTTT. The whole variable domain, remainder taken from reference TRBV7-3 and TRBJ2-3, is GAGVSQTPSNKVTEKGKYVELRCDPISGHTALYWYRQSLGQGPEFLIYFQGTGAADDSGLPNDRFFAVRPEGSVSTLKIQRTERGDSAVYLCASSLGGRGDTQYFGPGTRLTVL.

Here the CDR3 DNA reads TGTGCCAGCAGTTACTCTCTGGTAAGGGACACTGAAGCTTTCTTT. Translated, it gives CASSYSLVRDTEAFF. The V gene is TRBV6-5, the J gene TRBJ1-1; D is uncertain. Germline CDR1 and CDR2: MNHEY and SVGAGI. Trimming took off 0 bases at V and 3 bases at J, with 11 bases between the two ends. The CDR3 is made up of 15 amino acids.

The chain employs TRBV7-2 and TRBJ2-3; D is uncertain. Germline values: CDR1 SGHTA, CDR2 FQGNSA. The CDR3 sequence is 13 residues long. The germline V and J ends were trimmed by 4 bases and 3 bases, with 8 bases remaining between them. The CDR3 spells CASSSYTTDTQYF. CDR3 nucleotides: TGTGCCAGCAGCTCATATACTACAGATACGCAGTATTTT.

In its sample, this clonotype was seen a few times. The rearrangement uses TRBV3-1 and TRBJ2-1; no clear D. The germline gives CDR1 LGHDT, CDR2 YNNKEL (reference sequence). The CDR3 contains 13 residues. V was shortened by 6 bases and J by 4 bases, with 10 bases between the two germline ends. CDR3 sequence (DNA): TGTGCCAGCAGGGCAGGTTCTTACAATGAGCAGTTCTTC. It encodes CASRAGSYNEQFF.

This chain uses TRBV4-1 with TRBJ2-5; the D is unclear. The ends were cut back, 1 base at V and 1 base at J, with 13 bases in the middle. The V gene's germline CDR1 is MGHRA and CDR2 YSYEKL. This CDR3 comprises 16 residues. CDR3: CASSQVGTNPQETQYF. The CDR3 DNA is TGCGCCAGCAGCCAAGTGGGTACTAATCCCCAAGAGACCCAGTACTTC.

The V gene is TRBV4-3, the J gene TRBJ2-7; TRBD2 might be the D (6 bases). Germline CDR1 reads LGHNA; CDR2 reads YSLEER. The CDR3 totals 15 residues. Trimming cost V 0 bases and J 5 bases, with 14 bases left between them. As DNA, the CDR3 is TGCGCCAGCAGCCAAGAGTCCGGACTATCGGACGAGCAGTACTTC. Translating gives CASSQESGLSDEQYF.

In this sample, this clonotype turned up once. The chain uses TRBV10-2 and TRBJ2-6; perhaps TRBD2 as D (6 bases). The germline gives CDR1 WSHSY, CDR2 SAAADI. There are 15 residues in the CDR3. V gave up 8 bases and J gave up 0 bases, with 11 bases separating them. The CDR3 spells CASRLGDSGANVLTF. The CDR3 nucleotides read TGCGCCAGCCGACTAGGGGACTCTGGGGCCAACGTCCTGACTTTC.

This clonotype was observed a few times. This CDR3 reads CASGDRGYTGELFF. CDR3 coding DNA: TGTGCCAGCGGCGACAGGGGCTACACCGGGGAGCTGTTTTTT. V usage is TRBV6-1 and J usage is TRBJ2-2; 8 bases fit TRBD1. Trimming at V came to 8 bases and at J to 3 bases, leaving 5 bases not matched to a gene. The germline gives CDR1 MNHNS, CDR2 SASEGT. This CDR3 has 14 residues.

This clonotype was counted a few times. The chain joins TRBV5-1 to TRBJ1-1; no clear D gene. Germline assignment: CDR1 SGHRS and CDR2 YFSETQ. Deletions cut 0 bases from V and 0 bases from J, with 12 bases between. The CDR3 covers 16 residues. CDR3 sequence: CASSLVGRAVNTEAFF. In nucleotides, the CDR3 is TGCGCCAGCAGCTTGGTGGGTCGGGCTGTGAACACTGAAGCTTTCTTT.

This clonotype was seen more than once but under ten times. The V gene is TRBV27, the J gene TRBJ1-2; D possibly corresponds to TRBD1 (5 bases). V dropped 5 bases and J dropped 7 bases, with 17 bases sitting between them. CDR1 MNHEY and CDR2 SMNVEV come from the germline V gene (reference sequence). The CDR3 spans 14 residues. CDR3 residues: CASSTLGAWGGYTF. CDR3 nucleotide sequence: TGTGCCAGCAGTACCCTAGGGGCCTGGGGTGGCTACACCTTC.

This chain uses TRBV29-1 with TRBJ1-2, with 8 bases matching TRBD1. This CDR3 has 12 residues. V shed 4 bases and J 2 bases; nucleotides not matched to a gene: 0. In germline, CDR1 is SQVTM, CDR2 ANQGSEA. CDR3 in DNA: TGCAGCGTTGGGGACAGGAACTATGGCTACACCTTC. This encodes CSVGDRNYGYTF.

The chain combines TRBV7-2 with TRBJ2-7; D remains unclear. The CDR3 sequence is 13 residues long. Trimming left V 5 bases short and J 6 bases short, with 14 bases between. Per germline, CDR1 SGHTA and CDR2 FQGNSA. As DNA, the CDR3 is TGTGCCAGCAGCCCGACCCACGGGTCCGAGCAGTACGTC. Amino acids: CASSPTHGSEQYV.

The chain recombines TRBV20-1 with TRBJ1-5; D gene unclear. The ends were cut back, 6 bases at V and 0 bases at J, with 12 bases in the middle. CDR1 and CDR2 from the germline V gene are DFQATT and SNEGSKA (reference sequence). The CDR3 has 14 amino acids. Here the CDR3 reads CSAQTDYSNQPQHF. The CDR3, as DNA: TGCAGTGCCCAGACCGATTATAGCAATCAGCCCCAGCATTTT.

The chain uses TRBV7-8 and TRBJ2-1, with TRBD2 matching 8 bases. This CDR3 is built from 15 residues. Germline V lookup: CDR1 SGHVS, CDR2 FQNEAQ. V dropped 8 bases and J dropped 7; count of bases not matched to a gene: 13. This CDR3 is CASSPGGGRGNEQFF. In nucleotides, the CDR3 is TGTGCCAGCTCTCCCGGGGGGGGCAGGGGAAATGAGCAGTTCTTC.

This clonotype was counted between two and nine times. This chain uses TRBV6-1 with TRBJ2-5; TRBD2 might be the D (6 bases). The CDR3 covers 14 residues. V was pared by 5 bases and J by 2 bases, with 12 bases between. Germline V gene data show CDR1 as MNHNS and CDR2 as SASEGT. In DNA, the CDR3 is TGTGCCAGCAGTCTGACGGACTATCAAGAGACCCAGTACTTC. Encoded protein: CASSLTDYQETQYF.

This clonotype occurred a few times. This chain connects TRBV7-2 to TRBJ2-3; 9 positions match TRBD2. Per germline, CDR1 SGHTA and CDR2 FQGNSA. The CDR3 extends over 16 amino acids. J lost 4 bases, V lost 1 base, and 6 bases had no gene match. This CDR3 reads CASSLGAGGAADTQYF. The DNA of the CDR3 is TGTGCCAGCAGCTTAGGAGCGGGGGGAGCGGCAGATACGCAGTATTTT.

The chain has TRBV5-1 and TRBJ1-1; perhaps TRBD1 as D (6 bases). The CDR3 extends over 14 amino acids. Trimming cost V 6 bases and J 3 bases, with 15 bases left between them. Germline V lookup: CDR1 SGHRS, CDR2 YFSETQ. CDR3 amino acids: CASTPGTKDTEAFF. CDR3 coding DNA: TGCGCCAGCACCCCCGGGACAAAGGACACTGAAGCTTTCTTT.

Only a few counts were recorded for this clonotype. The CDR3 loop is CATRTGTSNYGYTF. The DNA for the CDR3 is TGTGCCACCCGGACAGGCACAAGTAACTATGGCTACACCTTC. This chain connects TRBV10-3 to TRBJ1-2, with 7 bases aligning to TRBD1. Germline V gene sequence: CDR1 ENHRY, CDR2 SYGVKD. Losses at the gene ends were 10 bases for V and 1 base for J; bases not matched to a gene: 9. The CDR3 sequence is 14 residues long.